Shown below are 23 T cell receptor beta chains from a single sample sequenced in a study of tumor and adjacent non-tumor tissue in lung cancer. A modified ARM-PCR protocol with three rounds of nested PCR amplified TCRbeta. TCRdb re-derived calls from the multiplex PCR reads in MiXCR, one entry per CDR3 protein. The sample has 75,000 to 80,000 distinct CDR3 sequences, over 60% seen once. This sample's RNA came from whole unsorted tissue. The normal lung tissue was taken more than 3 cm from the tumor edge. Sequenced sample: distant non-tumor lung tissue. Receptors originate from a man in his 70s with non-small cell lung cancer.

Turning to this clonotype: At one boundary the junction diverges from the germline segment, which might be a read error. This rearrangement joins TRBV4-3 to TRBJ2-6; 7 bases align to TRBD1. The germline V gene encodes CDR1 LGHNA and CDR2 YSLEER. This CDR3 is built from 16 residues. This CDR3 reads CANSPSQGSGANILTF. The CDR3 DNA follows: TGCGCCAACAGCCCCTCACAGGGGTCTGGGGCCAACATCCTGACTTTC.

With respect to this clonotype: Its ends do not fully match the called genes, so a read error is possible. As DNA, the CDR3 is TGTGCCCCCAGTGATCCACTCGGACAGGGAAAGAACTACGGCTACACCTTC. Its protein product is CAPSDPLGQGKNYGYTF. This chain connects TRBV24-1 to TRBJ1-2, with TRBD1 identical over 8 bases. This CDR3 is built from 17 residues. The germline gives CDR1 KGHDR, CDR2 SFDVKD.

In regard to this clonotype: The junction departs from the called germline gene at one end, perhaps through a read error. This chain links TRBV6-5 with TRBJ1-3; D call uncertain. The CDR3 totals 16 residues. CDR1 is MNHEY and CDR2 is SVGAGI in the germline V gene. CDR3 sequence: CASSYSRTDSRNTIHF. The CDR3 coding sequence is TGTGCCAGCAGTTACTCCCGGACGGACTCTCGAAACACCATACATTTT.

As to this clonotype: One junction end disagrees with the germline gene, perhaps due to a read error. The chain has TRBV6-1 and TRBJ1-3; D uncertain. Germline CDR1 MNHNS, CDR2 SASEGT. This CDR3 contains 15 residues. CDR3 region: CAISDPPRRGNTIYF. In DNA, the CDR3 is TGCGCCATCAGTGATCCACCCCGGAGAGGAAACACCATATATTTT.

The chain employs TRBV7-3 and TRBJ2-3; D gene unclear. V gave up 1 base and J gave up 7 bases, with 9 bases separating them. Per germline, CDR1 SGHTA and CDR2 FQGTGA. The CDR3 is 13 amino acids. CDR3: CASSLSIPNTQYF. As DNA, the CDR3 is TGTGCCAGCAGCTTAAGTATCCCAAATACGCAGTATTTT.

Notes on this clonotype: Given the absence of the conserved phenylalanine or tryptophan at the CDR3 end, a read error is likely. The rearrangement joins TRBV4-3 to TRBJ2-1; D might be TRBD2 (6 bases). Germline CDR1 LGHNA, CDR2 YSLEER. This CDR3 region has 16 residues. The CDR3 DNA reads TGCGCCAGCAGTCAAGACATGACGGGGGAATACAATGAGCAGTTCTTA. Its protein is CASSQDMTGEYNEQFL.

The genes are TRBV29-1 and TRBJ2-7; 9 positions agree with TRBD1. Germline-derived CDR1 and CDR2 are SQVTM and ANQGSEA. This CDR3 is 12 amino acids long. After removal of 6 bases from V and 4 bases from J, the junction contained 4 bases not matched to a gene. The CDR3 region is CSVRDRVYEQYF. In DNA form, the CDR3 reads TGCAGCGTCCGGGACAGGGTGTACGAGCAGTACTTC.

V usage is TRBV5-5 and J usage is TRBJ1-2; 8 nucleotides match TRBD1. Per germline, CDR1 SGHKS and CDR2 YYEKEE (reference sequence). Losses at the gene ends were 0 bases for V and 10 bases for J; bases not matched to a gene: 8. The CDR3 contains 14 residues. The DNA for the CDR3 is TGTGCCAGCAGCTTGGGACAGGGGCTCGGTGACTACACCTTC. Its protein product is CASSLGQGLGDYTF.

Notes on this clonotype: One base away lies a much larger clone, so this may be a sequencing read error. The chain combines TRBV6-5 with TRBJ2-1, with TRBD2 identical over 11 bases. The CDR3 is 15 residues long. Germline loops: CDR1 MNHEY, CDR2 SVGAGI. The CDR3 is CASTSGLADFNELFF. The CDR3 DNA sequence: TGTGCCAGCACCTCGGGACTAGCGGATTTCAATGAGCTGTTCTTC.

Comments on this clonotype: The germline gene is not matched at one end of the junction; a read error may be the cause. V usage is TRBV10-2 and J usage is TRBJ1-2; D may be TRBD1 (6 bases). The CDR3 extends over 14 amino acids. Per germline, CDR1 WSHSY and CDR2 SAAADI. The CDR3 protein is CVSRDKGGYYGYTF. The CDR3 DNA is TGCGTCAGCAGGGACAAGGGAGGGTACTATGGCTACACCTTC.

This rearrangement joins TRBV6-6 to TRBJ1-5; D is uncertain. CDR3 length: 13 amino acids. Germline-derived CDR1 and CDR2 are MNHNY and SVGAGI (reference sequence). V lost 2 bases and J 7 bases, leaving 9 bases between the germline ends. CDR3 nucleotide sequence: TGTGCCAGCAGTTACAATTTAGTACAGCCCCAGCATTTT. It translates to CASSYNLVQPQHF.

This chain links TRBV20-1 with TRBJ2-5, with TRBD1 matching 8 bases. The CDR3 is 15 amino acids. V lost 6 bases, J lost 4 bases, and 13 bases stayed unmatched. CDR1 and CDR2 from the germline V gene are DFQATT and SNEGSKA (reference sequence). The CDR3 coding sequence is TGCAGTGCCATCTCTCCCCAGACAGGGGCAGAGACCCAGTACTTC. Residues: CSAISPQTGAETQYF.

V gene TRBV12-3 or TRBV12-4 combines with J gene TRBJ2-3; 7 bases fit TRBD2. The CDR3 covers 12 residues. The CDR3 DNA sequence: TGTGCGAGGCGGGGGAGCACAGATACGCAGTATTTT. Translated: CARRGSTDTQYF.

Comments on this clonotype: It is likely a read error, because the conserved phenylalanine at the end of the CDR3 is missing. V gene TRBV11-3 combines with J gene TRBJ1-1; D gene ambiguous. CDR1 is SGHNT, CDR2 YENEEA, per germline. The CDR3 sequence is 13 residues long. CDR3 sequence (DNA): TGTCCCAGCAGCAGGTATCCTTGGCATGAAGCTTTCCTT. This sequence encodes CPSSRYPWHEAFL.

Regarding this clonotype: A single base separates this from a much larger clone, so it may be a read error. The chain joins TRBV21-1 to TRBJ2-7; the table's D call, TRBD1, was not checked against the DNA. TRBV21-1 is shown as a pseudogene. The CDR3 length is 14 residues. The CDR3 bases are TGTACCAGCAGCAAAGTCGGACAGGCCTACGAGCAGTACTTC. It is translated as CTSSKVGQAYEQYF.

Comments on this clonotype: A read error may produce the germline difference seen at one junction end. CDR3 DNA sequence: TGTGCCAGCAGCTTGATCCCGGGAGATTCGCAGTATTTT. It specifies CASSLIPGDSQYF. This chain links TRBV5-1 with TRBJ2-3; D perhaps matches TRBD2 (6 bases). The CDR3 extends over 13 amino acids. The germline gives CDR1 SGHRS, CDR2 YFSETQ.

This clonotype was seen repeatedly, ten times or more. Relative to the germline gene, one junction end is altered; a read error may explain this. The chain employs TRBV6-2 or TRBV6-3 and TRBJ1-2, with D hard to call. CDR1 is MNHEY, CDR2 SVGEGT, per germline. The CDR3 spans 12 residues. The CDR3 DNA sequence: TGTGCCAGCAGTTCCGACGGAGCCCGGGTTAAATTC. This translates into CASSSDGARVKF.

The chain uses TRBV28 and TRBJ2-1; 8 bases are shared with TRBD2. The CDR3 is made up of 14 amino acids. Per the germline V gene, CDR1 is MDHEN and CDR2 is SYDVKM. J gave up 7 bases and V 8 bases, and 10 bases lay outside the gene matches. This CDR3 is CASDNSGIGNEQFF. The CDR3 DNA is TGTGCCAGCGATAATAGCGGGATTGGTAATGAGCAGTTCTTC.

The chain employs TRBV29-1 and TRBJ2-5; TRBD2 matches at 8 bases. CDR1 and CDR2 (germline): SQVTM, ANQGSEA. The length of the CDR3 is 18 residues. With 3 bases clipped from V and 5 bases from J, the junction kept 20 bases outside the gene matches. The CDR3 bases are TGCAGCGTTGATTTCTATTGGACTAGCTGGGGGAAACATGAGACCCAGTACTTC. It is translated as CSVDFYWTSWGKHETQYF. Supplemented by reference TRBV29-1 and TRBJ2-5, the full variable domain reads SAVISQKPSRDICQRGTSLTIQCQVDSQVTMMFWYRQQPGQSLTLIATANQGSEATYESGFVIDKFPISRPNLTFSTLTVSNMSPEDSSIYLCSVDFYWTSWGKHETQYFGPGTRLLVL.

The rearrangement links TRBV29-1 to TRBJ2-7; D is unclear. CDR1 SQVTM and CDR2 ANQGSEA come from the germline V gene. This CDR3 is 11 amino acids long. Trimming removed 4 bases at V and 3 bases at J, with 7 bases between. CDR3 in DNA: TGCAGCGTTGTACGGAACTACGAGCAGTACTTC. This codes for CSVVRNYEQYF.

This clonotype was seen more than once but under ten times. Germline is not matched at one junction end, which may reflect a read error. The chain employs TRBV11-2 and TRBJ2-3, with 7 bases matching TRBD1. Near its end, the DNA agrees better with TRBJ1-5, so the J call may be wrong. Germline values: CDR1 SGHAT, CDR2 FQNNGV. The CDR3 consists of 14 residues. The CDR3 region has the DNA TGTGCCAACAGCTTACAGGGGTTCTCAGATACGCAGCATTTT. Its translation is CANSLQGFSDTQHF.

The J gene is TRBJ2-7, the V gene TRBV20-1; the D gene is possibly TRBD2 (6 bases). In germline, CDR1 is DFQATT, CDR2 SNEGSKA (reference sequence). V lost 3 bases and J lost 5, with 17 bases in between. The CDR3 consists of 14 residues. CDR3 nucleotide sequence: TGCAGTGCTAGTAAGCTCGCGGGGTTGCACGAGCAGTACTTC. Translating it yields CSASKLAGLHEQYF.

Points on this clonotype: At one boundary the junction diverges from the germline segment, which might be a read error. V usage is TRBV6-2 or TRBV6-3 and J usage is TRBJ2-7; TRBD1 aligns across 8 bases. Germline assignment: CDR1 MNHEY and CDR2 SVGEGT. The CDR3 is made up of 15 amino acids. The CDR3 sequence: CASSHTGGSSFEQYF. CDR3 in DNA: TGTGCCAGCAGCCATACAGGGGGTAGCTCCTTCGAGCAGTACTTC.